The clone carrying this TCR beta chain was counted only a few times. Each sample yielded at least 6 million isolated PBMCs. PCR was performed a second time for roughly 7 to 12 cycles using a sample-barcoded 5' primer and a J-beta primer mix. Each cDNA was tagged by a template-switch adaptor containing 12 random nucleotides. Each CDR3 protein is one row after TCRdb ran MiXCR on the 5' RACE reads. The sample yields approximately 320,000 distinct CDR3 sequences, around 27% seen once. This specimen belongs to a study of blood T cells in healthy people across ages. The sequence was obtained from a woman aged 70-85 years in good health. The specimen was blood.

The CDR3 region has the DNA TGTGCCAGCAGTGGAGACAGGGGGTTCAATCAGCCCCAGCATTTT. Encoded protein: CASSGDRGFNQPQHF. This chain connects TRBV7-2 to TRBJ1-5; 9 bases agree with TRBD1. Germline CDR1 is SGHTA and CDR2 is FQGNSA. This CDR3 comprises 15 residues. V dropped 6 bases and J dropped 3; count of bases not matched to a gene: 6.